This TCR beta chain was recorded in a study of regulatory T cells in long-lasting Graves disease. Findings and caveats of the study: Samples came from peripheral blood alone, without thyroid tissue. The sample size was small, and this may have reduced accuracy.

In this sample, this clonotype turned up a few times. The antigen is not known. The V end was cut by 5 bases, the J end by 6 bases, with 17 bases between. The germline gives CDR1 SGHTA, CDR2 FQGNSA. The CDR3 sequence is 15 residues long. CDR3 regions were amplified by Arm-PCR using iRepertoire HTBI primers to build TCR beta libraries. TCRdb re-derived calls from the multiplex PCR reads in MiXCR, one entry per CDR3 protein. Of about 540,000 distinct CDR3 sequences listed, less than 15% are singletons. Time point in this sample: newly diagnosed GD, antithyroid drugs for less than 3 months. PBMC-derived RNA was used for the TCR library. In addition, the sample was reused for a study of T cells in Graves' hyperthyroidism and ophthalmopathy. From that second work: On the basis of clinical symptoms, serum thyroxine and TRAb, thyroid ultrasound and orbital computed tomography, diagnoses were made.

This receptor was taken from a man aged 30-40 years with Graves disease. The rearrangement uses TRBV7-2 and TRBJ1-3; D is undetermined. Sequenced material: peripheral blood mononuclear cells (PBMCs), taken at new diagnosis, from a patient treated with antithyroid drugs. CDR3 in DNA: TGTGCCAGCAGCACCAAGACGGAGCGATTAAACACCATATATTTT. Amino acids: CASSTKTERLNTIYF. The full variable domain, its missing parts supplied by reference TRBV7-2 and TRBJ1-3, is GAGVSQSPSNKVTEKGKDVELRCDPISGHTALYWYRQSLGQGLEFLIYFQGNSAPDKSGLPSDRFSAERTGGSVSTLTIQRTQQEDSAVYLCASSTKTERLNTIYFGEGSWLTVV.